The 27 T cell receptor beta chains below were found in one sample sequenced in a study of blood T cell repertoires in COVID-19. Produced via immunoSEQ multiplex PCR; TCRdb's table is partial and in-frame only. The sample has almost 70,000 clones, 60% to 80% seen once. Sequenced sample: peripheral blood. The receptors stem from a human donor in a cohort sampled during active COVID-19.

This chain uses TRBV28 with TRBJ1-4; the match to TRBD1 covers 7 bases. This CDR3 contains 14 residues. J gave up 2 bases and V 6 bases, and 3 bases lay outside the gene matches. Germline V gene lookup returns CDR1 MDHEN and CDR2 SYDVKM. In DNA, the CDR3 is TGTGCCAGCAGGGGACAGCGGACTAATGAAAAACTGTTTTTT. Translated: CASRGQRTNEKLFF.

This sequence joins TRBV2 and TRBJ2-2, with TRBD1 matching 8 bases. The CDR3 runs 16 residues. CDR1 and CDR2 (germline): SNHLY, FYNNEI. J lost 4 bases, V lost 3 bases, and 7 bases had no gene match. This CDR3 reads CASSDPFGTGTGELFF. DNA of the CDR3: TGTGCCAGCAGTGACCCATTCGGGACAGGCACCGGGGAGCTGTTTTTT. Full variable domain (remainder filled in from reference TRBV2 and TRBJ2-2): EPEVTQTPSHQVTQMGQEVILRCVPISNHLYFYWYRQILGQKVEFLVSFYNNEISEKSEIFDDQFSVERPDGSNFTLKIRSTKLEDSAMYFCASSDPFGTGTGELFFGEGSRLTVL.

The chain carries TRBV14 and TRBJ2-7; 9 positions agree with TRBD1. In germline, CDR1 is SGHDN, CDR2 FVKESK. This CDR3 is built from 15 residues. V gave up 4 bases and J gave up 3 bases; unmatched junction bases: 7. The DNA for the CDR3 is TGTGCCAGCAGCCCTCCGGACAGGGGCAACTACGAGCAGTACTTC. This sequence encodes CASSPPDRGNYEQYF.

This chain connects TRBV7-2 to TRBJ1-1; 7 nucleotides agree with TRBD1. CDR1 and CDR2 (germline): SGHTA, FQGNSA. The CDR3 is made up of 14 amino acids. The junction had 8 bases not matched to a gene; V was cut back by 4 bases and J by 6 bases. Here the CDR3 DNA reads TGTGCCAGCAGCTCAAGACAGGGTTGGGCTGAAGCTTTCTTT. Encoded protein: CASSSRQGWAEAFF. The full variable domain, completed using reference TRBV7-2 and TRBJ1-1, is GAGVSQSPSNKVTEKGKDVELRCDPISGHTALYWYRQSLGQGLEFLIYFQGNSAPDKSGLPSDRFSAERTGGSVSTLTIQRTQQEDSAVYLCASSSRQGWAEAFFGQGTRLTVV.

The chain employs TRBV7-9 and TRBJ2-7; D is unresolved. Germline values: CDR1 SEHNR, CDR2 FQNEAQ (reference sequence). Trimming pared 5 bases from V and 6 bases from J, leaving 14 bases between. CDR3 size: 13 residues. Here the CDR3 DNA reads TGTGCCAGCAGCCCGATTTCAGGCCCCGAGCAGTACTTC. Translation: CASSPISGPEQYF.

In this sample, this clone turned up a few times. The chain combines TRBV3-1 (or the pseudogene TRBV3-2) with TRBJ2-1; 10 bases align to TRBD2. J lost 8 bases, V lost 1 base, and 8 bases had no gene match. CDR1 and CDR2 (germline): LGHDT, YNNKEL (reference sequence). The CDR3 spans 16 residues. The CDR3 sequence: CASSQGSSGSSDEQFF. In DNA, the CDR3 is TGTGCCAGCAGCCAAGGTTCTAGCGGGAGCTCCGATGAGCAGTTCTTC.

The V call is TRBV11-3, the J call TRBJ2-3; D remains unclear. The germline CDR1 and CDR2 sequences are SGHNT and YENEEA. CDR3 length: 13 amino acids. V lost 3 bases and J 3 bases, leaving 7 bases between the germline ends. The CDR3 sequence is CASSLSRTDTQYF. The CDR3 nucleotides are TGTGCCAGCAGCTTGAGCAGGACAGATACGCAGTATTTT.

V and J are TRBV11-2 and TRBJ1-1; D possibly corresponds to TRBD1 (5 bases). This CDR3 region has 14 residues. V was shortened by 1 base and J by 6 bases, with 12 bases between the two germline ends. Germline-derived CDR1 and CDR2 are SGHAT and FQNNGV. In nucleotides, the CDR3 is TGTGCCAGCAGCTTAGTTAGTAGGGGCCCTGAAGCTTTCTTT. This translates into CASSLVSRGPEAFF.

The chain is built from TRBV10-2 and TRBJ2-5, with 9 bases fitting TRBD2. The V gene's germline CDR1 is WSHSY and CDR2 SAAADI. There are 14 residues in the CDR3. The J segment lost 7 bases and the V segment lost 8 bases, leaving 11 bases of the junction unmatched. The CDR3 spells CASGSGGPRGTQYF. The DNA for the CDR3 is TGCGCCAGCGGAAGCGGGGGGCCCCGAGGGACCCAGTACTTC.

The chain joins TRBV19 to TRBJ1-4, with a tentative D call TRBD1 (6 bases). Trimming took 8 bases from V and 8 from J, leaving 18 bases between them. The germline V gene encodes CDR1 LNHDA and CDR2 SQIVND (reference sequence). This CDR3 region has 14 residues. As DNA, the CDR3 is TGTGCCAGTTCCCACACAGGGTTATCGGAAAAACTGTTTTTT. It is translated as CASSHTGLSEKLFF.

The chain couples TRBV2 to TRBJ2-1; 10 positions match TRBD2. The CDR3 length is 16 residues. Germline lookup yields CDR1 SNHLY and CDR2 FYNNEI. V trimming: 6 bases; J trimming: 5 bases; junction bases outside the gene matches: 10. The CDR3: CASSRVAGGRDNEQFF. CDR3 DNA sequence: TGTGCCAGCAGCCGCGTAGCGGGAGGTAGGGACAATGAGCAGTTCTTC.

The rearrangement links TRBV4-1 to TRBJ1-1; D unclear. V dropped 4 bases and J dropped 2 bases, with 11 bases sitting between them. This CDR3 comprises 14 residues. Germline V gives CDR1 MGHRA, CDR2 YSYEKL. This CDR3 is CASSPILLNTEAFF. CDR3 in DNA: TGCGCCAGCAGCCCTATTCTTTTAAACACTGAAGCTTTCTTT.

The genes are TRBV7-2 and TRBJ2-7, with 8 positions matching TRBD1. The CDR3 has 14 amino acids. With V trimmed by 5 bases and J by 6 bases, 9 bases remained unmatched. Germline values: CDR1 SGHTA, CDR2 FQGNSA. The CDR3 DNA follows: TGTGCCAGCAGCCCCCTCGGACAGGGATCCGAGCAGTACTTC. Protein sequence: CASSPLGQGSEQYF.

This chain connects TRBV6-1 to TRBJ1-6; D is unresolved. The CDR3 is 17 residues long. Germline CDR1 is MNHNS and CDR2 is SASEGT. V dropped 2 bases and J dropped 0 bases, with 11 bases sitting between them. CDR3 residues: CASSERVTSSYNSPLHF. The CDR3 DNA is TGTGCCAGCAGTGAAAGGGTTACTAGCTCCTATAATTCACCCCTCCACTTT.

J is TRBJ1-5 and V is TRBV10-2; 10 bases are a match to TRBD1. CDR3 length equals 15 residues. J lost 3 bases, V lost 7 bases, and 6 bases had no gene match. CDR1 is WSHSY and CDR2 is SAAADI in the germline V gene. CDR3 sequence reads: CASTPGQGDNQPQHF. DNA of the CDR3: TGCGCCAGCACCCCTGGACAGGGGGACAATCAGCCCCAGCATTTT.

The chain couples TRBV4-1 to TRBJ2-4, with TRBD1 identical over 7 bases. V gave up 4 bases and J gave up 7 bases; unmatched junction bases: 1. Per germline, CDR1 MGHRA and CDR2 YSYEKL. CDR3 length: 12 residues. CDR3 in DNA: TGCGCCAGCAGCCTACAGGGGAACATTCAGTACTTC. Encoded protein: CASSLQGNIQYF.

V is TRBV7-2 and J is TRBJ1-6, with D possibly TRBD1 on 6 matching bases. Trimming shortened V by 1 base and J by 9 bases, and 10 bases separated the two germline ends. The CDR3 length is 14 residues. The germline V gene has CDR1 SGHTA and CDR2 FQGNSA. CDR3 amino acids: CASSLDRVGSPLHF. For the CDR3, the DNA is TGTGCCAGCAGCTTAGACAGGGTTGGTTCACCCCTCCACTTT.

Only a few counts were recorded for this clone. V is TRBV9 and J is TRBJ2-7, with 9 nucleotides matching TRBD1. CDR1 and CDR2 (germline): SGDLS, YYNGEE. After removal of 4 bases from V and 5 bases from J, the junction contained 7 bases not matched to a gene. The CDR3 covers 14 residues. CDR3 region: CASSSRTGVDEQYF. The CDR3, as DNA: TGTGCCAGCAGCTCCCGGACAGGGGTGGACGAGCAGTACTTC.

The V gene is TRBV6-2 or TRBV6-3, the J gene TRBJ1-5, with D possibly matching TRBD1 (6 bases). The CDR3 sequence is 16 residues long. CDR1 and CDR2 (germline): MNHEY, SVGEGT. Trimming cost V 4 bases and J 2 bases, with 15 bases left between them. CDR3 nucleotides: TGTGCCAGCAGTTTCGGGGGGGGCGCCGGCAATCAGCCCCAGCATTTT. This codes for CASSFGGGAGNQPQHF.

This chain joins TRBV6-2 or TRBV6-3 and TRBJ2-2; D is possibly TRBD2 (6 bases). Trimming removed 6 bases from V and 5 bases from J, with 16 bases in between. This CDR3 comprises 15 residues. Germline loops: CDR1 MNHEY, CDR2 SVGEGT. Here the CDR3 reads CASSFGGSRTGELFF. The CDR3 bases are TGTGCCAGCAGCTTTGGGGGGTCCCGGACCGGGGAGCTGTTTTTT.

V and J are TRBV19 and TRBJ2-2; possible D gene TRBD1, 6 bases. Germline CDR1 and CDR2: LNHDA and SQIVND (reference sequence). The length of the CDR3 is 14 residues. V lost 5 bases and J lost 1, with 8 bases in between. Here the CDR3 DNA reads TGTGCCAGTAGTCAGGGGATGAACACCGGGGAGCTGTTTTTT. The encoded protein is CASSQGMNTGELFF. Drawing the rest from reference TRBV19 and TRBJ2-2, the complete variable domain is DGGITQSPKYLFRKEGQNVTLSCEQNLNHDAMYWYRQDPGQGLRLIYYSQIVNDFQKGDIAEGYSVSREKKESFPLTVTSAQKNPTAFYLCASSQGMNTGELFFGEGSRLTVL.

In the case of this clone: Just one base apart from a much larger clone, this may be a read error. This sample includes further DNA sequences coding for the same CDR3. The V gene is TRBV7-9, the J gene TRBJ1-2; 10 positions agree with TRBD1. V trimming: 9 bases; J trimming: 2 bases; junction bases outside the gene matches: 6. The CDR3 consists of 14 residues. CDR1 is SEHNR, CDR2 FQNEAQ, per germline (reference sequence). The CDR3 DNA reads TGTGCCAGTAGAGGACAGGGGGAAAACTATGGCTACACCTTC. Translating it yields CASRGQGENYGYTF.

The chain uses TRBV13 and TRBJ2-1; 8 bases are shared with TRBD2. Trimming at V came to 1 base and at J to 1 base, leaving 0 bases not matched to a gene. This CDR3 contains 15 residues. CDR1 is PRHDT, CDR2 FYEKMQ, per germline (reference sequence). CDR3 region: CASSLAGGSYNEQFF. The CDR3 bases are TGTGCCAGCAGCTTAGCGGGAGGGTCCTACAATGAGCAGTTCTTC.

This clone has just one count. The chain has TRBV7-2 and TRBJ1-6; 8 bases fit TRBD1. Germline CDR1 is SGHTA and CDR2 is FQGNSA. With V trimmed by 3 bases and J by 10 bases, 11 bases remained unmatched. The CDR3 is made up of 16 amino acids. CDR3 nucleotide sequence: TGTGCCAGCAGCTTGCGGCAGGGGGCGAAAAACTCACCCCTCCACTTT. It translates to CASSLRQGAKNSPLHF.

This clone was seen only once. This chain links TRBV15 with TRBJ1-6; the match to TRBD1 covers 9 bases. The CDR3 is 18 amino acids. The germline gives CDR1 LNHNV, CDR2 YYDKDF (reference sequence). With 5 bases clipped from V and 0 bases from J, the junction kept 8 bases outside the gene matches. CDR3 bases: TGTGCCACCAGCCCTGGGGGACAGGGAAGCTCCTATAATTCACCCCTCCACTTT. The encoded protein is CATSPGGQGSSYNSPLHF.

Only a few counts were recorded for this clone. The V and J genes are TRBV19 and TRBJ2-7, with TRBD2 matching 12 bases. Germline V lookup: CDR1 LNHDA, CDR2 SQIVND (reference sequence). This CDR3 comprises 18 residues. The ends lost 5 bases at V and 3 bases at J; junction bases unmatched: 14. The CDR3 spells CASSESPGGLAGIYEQYF. The CDR3 DNA is TGTGCCAGTAGTGAGAGTCCCGGAGGACTAGCGGGAATCTACGAGCAGTACTTC.

The V gene is TRBV6-6, the J gene TRBJ2-1, with 8 bases lining up with TRBD2. The CDR3 is made up of 14 amino acids. Germline V CDR1 and CDR2: MNHNY, SVGAGI (reference sequence). The CDR3 DNA sequence: TGTGCTGCTGCGGGAGGTAATTCATACAATGAGCAGTTCTTC. Encoded protein: CAAAGGNSYNEQFF.